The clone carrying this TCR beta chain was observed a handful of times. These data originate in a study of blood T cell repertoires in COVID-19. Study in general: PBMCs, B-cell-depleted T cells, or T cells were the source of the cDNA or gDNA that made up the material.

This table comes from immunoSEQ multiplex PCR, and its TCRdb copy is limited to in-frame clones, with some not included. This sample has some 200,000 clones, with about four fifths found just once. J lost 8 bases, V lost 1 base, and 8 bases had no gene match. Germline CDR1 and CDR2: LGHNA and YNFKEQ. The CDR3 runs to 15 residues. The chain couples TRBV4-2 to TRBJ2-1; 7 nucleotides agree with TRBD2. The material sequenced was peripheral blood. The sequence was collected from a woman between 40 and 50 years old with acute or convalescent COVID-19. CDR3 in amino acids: CASSQASGVGDEQFF. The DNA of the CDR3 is TGTGCCAGCAGCCAAGCCAGCGGGGTTGGCGATGAGCAGTTCTTC.